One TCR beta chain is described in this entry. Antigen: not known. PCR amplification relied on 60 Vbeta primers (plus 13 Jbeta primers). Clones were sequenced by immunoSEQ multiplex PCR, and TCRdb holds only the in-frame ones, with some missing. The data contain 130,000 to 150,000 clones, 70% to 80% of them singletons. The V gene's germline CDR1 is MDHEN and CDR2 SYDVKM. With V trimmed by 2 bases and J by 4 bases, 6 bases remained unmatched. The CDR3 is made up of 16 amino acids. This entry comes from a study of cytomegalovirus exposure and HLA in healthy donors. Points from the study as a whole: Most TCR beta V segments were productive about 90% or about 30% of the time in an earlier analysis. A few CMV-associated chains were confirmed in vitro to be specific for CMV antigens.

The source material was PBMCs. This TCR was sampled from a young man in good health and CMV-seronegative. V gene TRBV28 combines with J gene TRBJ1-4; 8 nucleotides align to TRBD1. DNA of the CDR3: TGTGCCAGCAGTTTACCCGGGACAGGTTTTAATGAAAAACTGTTTTTT. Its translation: CASSLPGTGFNEKLFF.